This T cell receptor (beta chain) was identified during a study of T cells in Graves' hyperthyroidism and ophthalmopathy. The overall study: Peripheral blood draws took place at initial diagnosis, ahead of any treatment.

This clonotype was counted a few times. RNA transcripts served as the template for amplifying TCR beta CDR3 regions. Carried out on the TCR CDR3, a first-round RT-PCR used the HTBI primer set. TCRdb reprocessed the multiplex PCR reads with MiXCR, giving one entry per CDR3 protein. The data contain around 380,000 distinct CDR3 sequences, less than 15% of them singletons. Newly diagnosed hyperthyroidism, duration under 2 months, in patients aged 18 to 65. PBMCs were collected from a roughly 9.7 ml volume of fresh peripheral blood. This CDR3 has 15 residues. V lost 4 bases and J 5 bases, leaving 14 bases between the germline ends. Germline CDR1 reads ENHRY; CDR2 reads SYGVKD.

This receptor was taken from a man between 25 and 39 years old with Graves' hyperthyroidism that later progressed to Graves' ophthalmopathy. Sequenced: blood. The chain uses TRBV10-3 and TRBJ2-2, with D perhaps matching TRBD1 (5 bases). This chain's CDR3 is CAISGGSGKTGELFF. CDR3 nucleotides: TGTGCCATCAGTGGAGGCTCAGGGAAGACCGGGGAGCTGTTTTTT.